This T cell receptor (beta chain) originates from a study of identical twins. Study results and caveats: Model-predicted out-of-frame TCR alpha sharing fell below observed values in monozygotic twins.

The authors used template switching to add a universal primer site and gave cDNA unique molecular identifiers. TCRdb redid the calling of the 5' RACE reads with MiXCR, one entry per CDR3 protein. The table has about 1.7 million distinct CDR3 sequences, less than 40% seen once. This clonotype was counted ten times or more. Its antigen is still unknown. Sequenced sample: cord blood. This receptor was identified in a newborn girl in good health.

The CDR3 here is CAISVPRQDGNYGYTF. The DNA for the CDR3 is TGTGCCATCAGTGTCCCACGACAGGACGGTAACTATGGCTACACCTTC. V usage is TRBV10-3 and J usage is TRBJ1-2, with D maybe TRBD1 (6 bases). Per the germline V gene, CDR1 is ENHRY and CDR2 is SYGVKD. V was clipped by 4 bases and J by 1 base, with 16 bases between them. The CDR3 loop spans 16 amino acids.